The 21 T cell receptor beta chains below come from one sample, sequenced in a study of control samples from healthy donors and cancer patients. This table comes from immunoSEQ multiplex PCR, and its TCRdb copy is limited to in-frame clones, with some not included. This table holds some 150,000 clones, 94% found once. Sequencing was performed on blood. The receptors here all came from a man aged 35-49 years in good health.

V usage is TRBV28 and J usage is TRBJ1-3; D uncertain. There are 12 residues in the CDR3. Germline V gene lookup returns CDR1 MDHEN and CDR2 SYDVKM. Here the CDR3 reads CGSRVSGNTIYF. The CDR3 DNA reads TGTGGGAGTAGGGTCTCTGGAAACACCATATATTTT.

The chain joins TRBV27 to TRBJ2-7; 7 bases line up with TRBD1. The CDR3 spans 14 residues. Germline trimming cut 4 bases from V and 2 bases from J; bases unmatched to any gene: 5. Germline loops: CDR1 MNHEY, CDR2 SMNVEV (reference sequence). CDR3 in amino acids: CASSSTGLPYEQYF. The DNA for the CDR3 is TGTGCCAGCAGTTCGACAGGGCTCCCCTACGAGCAGTACTTC.

The chain couples TRBV4-1 to TRBJ2-1, with D uncertain. There are 16 residues in the CDR3. Germline lookup yields CDR1 MGHRA and CDR2 YSYEKL. Trimming cost V 0 bases and J 0 bases, with 9 bases left between them. The CDR3 is CASSQDRAASYNEQFF. CDR3 nucleotides: TGCGCCAGCAGCCAAGATAGGGCAGCCTCCTACAATGAGCAGTTCTTC.

This clone was recorded a few times. This chain links TRBV5-5 with TRBJ1-2; 7 bases match TRBD1. Germline V gives CDR1 SGHKS, CDR2 YYEKEE (reference sequence). Trimming took 3 bases from V and 2 from J; bases not matched to a gene: 13. The CDR3 covers 17 residues. Written as DNA, the CDR3 is TGTGCCAGCAGCTCCTCCACACGGACAGGCCCGAACTATGGCTACACCTTC. It translates to CASSSSTRTGPNYGYTF. Together with reference TRBV5-5 and TRBJ1-2, the CDR3 gives the full variable domain: DAGVTQSPTHLIKTRGQQVTLRCSPISGHKSVSWYQQVLGQGPQFIFQYYEKEERGRGNFPDRFSARQFPNYSSELNVNALLLGDSALYLCASSSSTRTGPNYGYTFGSGTRLTVV.

J is TRBJ1-1 and V is TRBV5-4, with 7 bases identical to TRBD1. The V segment lost 5 bases and the J segment 4 bases; nucleotides outside the gene matches: 5. The CDR3 totals 13 residues. Per the germline V gene, CDR1 is SGHNT and CDR2 is YYREEE (reference sequence). The CDR3 DNA sequence: TGTGCCAGCAGGGCAGGGGGGAGCACTGAAGCTTTCTTT. Residues: CASRAGGSTEAFF.

DNA of the CDR3: TGTGCCAGTAAGGGGGTTCCTGGAGACATGAACACTGAAGCTTTCTTT. This encodes CASKGVPGDMNTEAFF. The chain is built from TRBV19 and TRBJ1-1; maybe TRBD1 (6 bases). The CDR3 length is 16 residues. Germline CDR1 LNHDA, CDR2 SQIVND (reference sequence). V was pared by 7 bases and J by 0 bases, with 18 bases between.

This clone was picked up one time. The chain joins TRBV19 to TRBJ2-1; D not certain. The germline V gene has CDR1 LNHDA and CDR2 SQIVND (reference sequence). With 1 base removed from V and 2 bases from J, the gap between germline ends came to 9 bases. This CDR3 has 15 residues. Here the CDR3 reads CASSIGGYAYNEQFF. In DNA, the CDR3 is TGTGCCAGTAGTATAGGGGGATATGCCTACAATGAGCAGTTCTTC. Supplemented by reference TRBV19 and TRBJ2-1, the full variable domain reads DGGITQSPKYLFRKEGQNVTLSCEQNLNHDAMYWYRQDPGQGLRLIYYSQIVNDFQKGDIAEGYSVSREKKESFPLTVTSAQKNPTAFYLCASSIGGYAYNEQFFGPGTRLTVL.

The chain recombines TRBV7-2 with TRBJ1-2, with D unresolved. CDR1 is SGHTA and CDR2 is FQGNSA in the germline V gene. CDR3 length: 15 amino acids. Trimming left V 4 bases short and J 2 bases short, with 14 bases between. Here the CDR3 DNA reads TGTGCCAGCAGCTCTTCTTCGGGCCTAAACTATGGCTACACCTTC. Protein: CASSSSSGLNYGYTF. Combining the CDR3 with reference TRBV7-2 and TRBJ1-2 gives the whole variable domain GAGVSQSPSNKVTEKGKDVELRCDPISGHTALYWYRQSLGQGLEFLIYFQGNSAPDKSGLPSDRFSAERTGGSVSTLTIQRTQQEDSAVYLCASSSSSGLNYGYTFGSGTRLTVV.

The chain combines TRBV28 with TRBJ1-4; 9 bases are a match to TRBD1. Germline CDR1 reads MDHEN; CDR2 reads SYDVKM. V shed 0 bases, J shed 4 bases, and the junction held 0 bases outside the gene matches. The CDR3 has 15 amino acids. CDR3 region: CASSLWTGGNEKLFF. For the CDR3, the DNA is TGTGCCAGCAGTTTATGGACAGGGGGTAATGAAAAACTGTTTTTT.

V is TRBV18 and J is TRBJ2-3; D may be TRBD1 or TRBD2 (5 bases each). CDR1 and CDR2 from the germline V gene are KGHSH and LQKENI. The CDR3 covers 18 residues. Trimming removed 5 bases from V and 2 bases from J, with 23 bases in between. CDR3 residues: CASSTESPGPRYTDTQYF. CDR3 coding DNA: TGTGCCAGCTCAACAGAATCTCCGGGACCCCGATACACAGATACGCAGTATTTT.

CDR3 amino acids: CASSSGDRLYGYTF. The CDR3 DNA reads as TGTGCCAGCAGCTCCGGGGACAGGCTGTATGGCTACACCTTC. The V and J genes are TRBV7-2 and TRBJ1-2; 8 bases align to TRBD1. This CDR3 spans 14 amino acids. The junction had 6 bases not matched to a gene; V was cut back by 4 bases and J by 5 bases. Per the germline V gene, CDR1 is SGHTA and CDR2 is FQGNSA.

The chain carries TRBV27 and TRBJ2-1, with 9 bases fitting TRBD1. The CDR3 has 16 residues. Germline V CDR1 and CDR2: MNHEY, SMNVEV (reference sequence). With 5 bases clipped from V and 1 base from J, the junction kept 6 bases outside the gene matches. In DNA, the CDR3 is TGTGCCAGCAGTCCCCGGACAGGGGTATCCTACAATGAGCAGTTCTTC. Amino acids: CASSPRTGVSYNEQFF.

V usage is TRBV6-5 and J usage is TRBJ1-4, with D possibly matching TRBD1 (6 bases). Germline V gene lookup returns CDR1 MNHEY and CDR2 SVGAGI. V lost 5 bases and J 8 bases, leaving 12 bases between the germline ends. This CDR3 comprises 13 residues. CDR3 amino acids: CASSRGMGEKLFF. CDR3 nucleotide sequence: TGTGCCAGCAGTAGGGGGATGGGGGAAAAACTGTTTTTT.

V usage is TRBV5-1 and J usage is TRBJ1-2; weak D call: TRBD1 (5 bases). The germline V and J ends were trimmed by 0 bases and 8 bases, with 8 bases remaining between them. In germline, CDR1 is SGHRS, CDR2 YFSETQ. The CDR3 has 12 residues. The CDR3: CASSLVGEGYTF. The CDR3 DNA reads as TGCGCCAGCAGCTTGGTGGGGGAAGGCTACACCTTC.

V usage is TRBV4-3 and J usage is TRBJ2-2; 8 nucleotides match TRBD1. This CDR3 contains 14 residues. Germline CDR1 LGHNA, CDR2 YSLEER. The ends lost 4 bases at V and 6 bases at J; junction bases unmatched: 4. The CDR3 DNA sequence: TGCGCCAGCAGCCCAGGGGGCAGGGCCGGGGAGCTGTTTTTT. Protein sequence: CASSPGGRAGELFF.

This chain connects TRBV7-2 to TRBJ2-1; TRBD2 agrees at 9 bases. There are 15 residues in the CDR3. CDR1 is SGHTA and CDR2 is FQGNSA in the germline V gene. The J segment lost 4 bases and the V segment lost 7 bases, leaving 8 bases of the junction unmatched. The CDR3 sequence is CASNPRTSEYNEQFF. The CDR3 nucleotides are TGTGCCAGCAACCCCCGGACTAGCGAGTACAATGAGCAGTTCTTC.

J is TRBJ2-7 and V is TRBV28; 11 positions agree with TRBD2. The CDR3 contains 15 residues. In germline, CDR1 is MDHEN, CDR2 SYDVKM. V was pared by 5 bases and J by 0 bases, with 3 bases of the junction left unmatched. The CDR3 is CASSQTSGGSYEQYF. In DNA form, the CDR3 reads TGTGCCAGCAGTCAAACTAGCGGGGGCTCCTACGAGCAGTACTTC.

The chain has TRBV7-3 and TRBJ1-2; D is uncertain. The CDR3 is made up of 14 amino acids. V dropped 0 bases and J dropped 1 base, with 6 bases sitting between them. Germline values: CDR1 SGHTA, CDR2 FQGTGA. The CDR3 nucleotides are TGTGCCAGCAGCTTAACGAAGGGTAACTATGGCTACACCTTC. Protein product: CASSLTKGNYGYTF.

The V gene is TRBV5-1, the J gene TRBJ2-3; D is undetermined. The CDR3 loop spans 13 amino acids. The germline V gene has CDR1 SGHRS and CDR2 YFSETQ. V was cut by 6 bases and J by 0 bases, with 8 bases left in between. The CDR3: CASNKPSTDTQYF. CDR3 DNA: TGCGCCAGCAATAAACCTAGCACAGATACGCAGTATTTT.

V is TRBV5-8 and J is TRBJ1-4; no clear D gene. CDR1 is SGHTS and CDR2 is YDEGEE in the germline V gene. The CDR3 covers 14 residues. V lost 7 bases and J 8 bases, leaving 18 bases between the germline ends. The CDR3 loop is CASSGPGLGEKLFF. CDR3 nucleotides: TGTGCCAGCTCGGGTCCGGGCCTGGGAGAAAAACTGTTTTTT.

This clone was detected only once. The chain joins TRBV29-1 to TRBJ2-7, with 7 bases fitting TRBD2. V gave up 4 bases and J gave up 0 bases; unmatched junction bases: 0. The germline CDR1 and CDR2 sequences are SQVTM and ANQGSEA. CDR3 length equals 12 residues. CDR3 DNA: TGCAGCGTTGCGGGGGGCTCCTACGAGCAGTACTTC. Its translation: CSVAGGSYEQYF.